Below, one TCR beta chain is given with its context. The sample belongs to a study of blood T cell repertoires in COVID-19. Profiled with immunoSEQ multiplex PCR; TCRdb holds only in-frame clones, not every one. The table shows fewer than 70,000 clones, with 80% to 90% occurring only once. This CDR3 is built from 13 residues. Between the trimmed V and J ends, which lost 3 bases and 3 bases, there was a span of 8 bases. Germline V lookup: CDR1 SGHNT, CDR2 YENEEA. The sample taken for sequencing was peripheral blood. The rearrangement links TRBV11-3 to TRBJ1-1; the D is unclear. The receptor was derived from a man aged 45 to 65 with active COVID-19. The DNA of the CDR3 is TGTGCCAGCAGCTTTGGGCGCGACACTGAAGCTTTCTTT. It specifies CASSFGRDTEAFF.